This TCR beta chain was identified during a study of graft-versus-host responses after intestinal transplantation. Study details: The whole recipient group had anti-thymocyte globulin induction followed by tacrolimus and steroids for roughly 3 years. Overall study results and limits: Early post-transplant HvG declines tracked with peak circulating GvH clone levels. Clonal ratios of graft-versus-host to host-versus-graft in allografts were high for patients exhibiting graft-donor T cell macrochimerism. There were GvH clones found in recipient marrow, and some of them appeared first in ileum or blood.

Sequenced by immunoSEQ multiplex PCR; TCRdb stores in-frame clones only, minus some. The sample lists approximately 15,000 clones; over 80% were seen once. Remarks on this clone: Its antigen is currently unknown.

The CDR3 is 15 residues long. Germline V gene lookup returns CDR1 SGHVS and CDR2 FQNEAQ. With V trimmed by 1 base and J by 6 bases, 2 bases remained unmatched. The receptor was derived from a human patient who received an intestinal transplant, so some T cells may come from the graft donor. Sequencing was performed on PBMCs, taken approximately 110 days after intestinal transplant. J is TRBJ2-3 and V is TRBV7-8; TRBD2 aligns across 12 bases. CDR3 region: CASSLGLAGADTQYF. CDR3 DNA: TGTGCCAGCAGCTTAGGACTAGCGGGAGCGGATACGCAGTATTTT.